The rows below give T cell receptor beta chains drawn from one sample of a study of PD-1 blockade in classical Hodgkin lymphoma. Sequencing was performed with immunoSEQ multiplex PCR; in TCRdb, only in-frame clones are kept and a portion is missing. The table records 98,000 or so clones, approximately 90% of them present only once. Sample: peripheral blood mononuclear cells (PBMCs), taken before the second cycle of nivolumab. The receptors originated from a human donor with classical Hodgkin lymphoma. Both conserved end residues are part of each CDR3. The D gene is left open where the match is weak. Clone size is not always given. Where it is, it says once, few, many or a class for expanded clones.

clone_size	d_call	v_call	j_call	cdr3_aa	cdr3_nt
NA	NA	TRBV6-1	TRBJ2-7	CASSDYFTQGGYEQYF	TGTGCCAGCAGTGATTATTTCACCCAGGGGGGTTACGAGCAGTACTTC
NA	TRBD2	TRBV6-4	TRBJ2-3	CASAAGTSGTDTQYF	TGTGCCAGCGCGGCCGGGACTAGCGGCACAGATACGCAGTATTTT
NA	NA	TRBV19	TRBJ1-4	CASTGDMYEKLFF	TGTGCCAGTACGGGCGACATGTATGAAAAACTGTTTTTT
NA	NA	TRBV4-3	TRBJ2-3	CASSQALWTSSTDTQYF	TGCGCCAGCAGCCAAGCCCTCTGGACATCTAGCACAGATACGCAGTATTTT
NA	NA	TRBV19	TRBJ2-2	CASSELGGPNTGELFF	TGTGCCAGTAGTGAGTTAGGGGGGCCGAACACCGGGGAGCTGTTTTTT
once	TRBD2	TRBV5-1	TRBJ2-1	CASSIPGTSGSREQFF	TGCGCCAGCAGCATTCCCGGGACTAGCGGGAGTCGAGAGCAGTTCTTC
NA	NA	TRBV19	TRBJ2-7	CASSIIGSPEYDQYF	TGTGCCAGTAGTATAATCGGCAGCCCTGAGTACGACCAGTACTTC
NA	TRBD1	TRBV4-3	TRBJ1-4	CASSQGGTALNEKLFF	TGCGCCAGCAGCCAAGGGGGGACAGCCCTTAATGAAAAACTGTTTTTT
NA	TRBD2	TRBV7-9	TRBJ2-1	CASSPYGSGRDEQFF	TGTGCCAGCAGCCCTTATGGTAGCGGGAGGGATGAGCAGTTCTTC
few	TRBD1	TRBV29-1	TRBJ2-2	CSVGQGSTGELFF	TGCAGCGTCGGACAGGGGAGCACCGGGGAGCTGTTTTTT
NA	NA	TRBV15	TRBJ2-1	CATSTEVYSYNEQFF	TGTGCCACCAGCACGGAGGTGTACTCCTACAATGAGCAGTTCTTC
NA	TRBD1	TRBV7-2	TRBJ1-1	CASSFQSTGMSTEAFF	TGTGCCAGCAGCTTCCAATCGACAGGGATGTCCACTGAAGCTTTCTTT
NA	TRBD2	TRBV28	TRBJ2-2	CASSSSPGGPDTGELFF	TGTGCCAGCAGTTCGAGTCCGGGAGGTCCAGACACCGGGGAGCTGTTTTTT
NA	NA	TRBV6-5	TRBJ2-5	CASSYGPSRAETQYF	TGTGCCAGCAGTTACGGGCCGAGCCGGGCAGAGACCCAGTACTTC
medium-sized	NA	TRBV15	TRBJ2-3	CATSRLSFGSDTQYF	TGTGCCACCAGCAGACTATCCTTTGGGAGTGATACGCAGTATTTT
NA	TRBD2	TRBV2	TRBJ2-1	CASSDLGGRAYNEQFF	TGTGCCAGCAGTGATTTGGGCGGGAGAGCATACAATGAGCAGTTCTTC
NA	NA	TRBV7-9	TRBJ2-3	CASSPKGVFEATDTQYF	TGTGCCAGCAGCCCCAAAGGGGTCTTCGAGGCCACAGATACGCAGTATTTT
NA	NA	TRBV4-1	TRBJ1-1	CASRVGQTNTEAFF	TGCGCCAGCAGGGTCGGACAGACGAACACTGAAGCTTTCTTT
once	NA	TRBV6-5	TRBJ2-1	CASSYSARGVSNEQFF	TGTGCCAGCAGTTACTCGGCTCGGGGAGTGTCCAATGAGCAGTTCTTC
NA	NA	TRBV28	TRBJ1-4	CASSPTGPGRKLFF	TGTGCCAGCAGCCCAACAGGCCCCGGGAGAAAACTGTTTTTT
NA	TRBD2	TRBV6-1	TRBJ2-1	CASSDLLAGGSYNEQFF	TGTGCCAGCAGTGATTTACTAGCGGGAGGGTCCTACAATGAGCAGTTCTTC
NA	NA	TRBV7-9	TRBJ2-3	CASSFRGYDTDTQYF	TGTGCCAGCAGCTTCAGGGGATACGACACAGATACGCAGTATTTT
NA	NA	TRBV11-2	TRBJ2-7	CASSLVRGRGQTYEQYF	TGTGCCAGCAGCTTAGTTCGAGGCAGGGGCCAAACCTACGAGCAGTACTTC
NA	NA	TRBV19	TRBJ1-5	CASSIVEFRVSNQPQHF	TGTGCCAGTAGTATAGTCGAATTTCGGGTTAGCAATCAGCCCCAGCATTTT
NA	TRBD2	TRBV11-2	TRBJ2-7	CASSLYSGTFYEQYF	TGTGCCAGCAGCTTATATAGCGGGACGTTCTACGAGCAGTACTTC
NA	TRBD2	TRBV7-6	TRBJ2-1	CASSLLATNEQFF	TGTGCCAGCTCGTTACTAGCGACGAATGAGCAGTTCTTC
NA	TRBD2	TRBV11-3	TRBJ2-3	CASSPGGPRDTQYF	TGTGCCAGCAGCCCGGGAGGGCCTAGGGATACGCAGTATTTT
NA	NA	TRBV11-2	TRBJ2-3	CASSLGIADTQYF	TGTGCCAGCAGCTTGGGTATTGCAGATACGCAGTATTTT
NA	TRBD2	TRBV4-3	TRBJ2-1	CASSQVDVLAASYNEQFF	TGCGCCAGCAGCCAAGTTGATGTACTAGCGGCATCCTACAATGAGCAGTTCTTC
NA	NA	TRBV19	TRBJ1-2	CASSPNHPGARNYGYTF	TGTGCCAGTAGTCCCAACCACCCAGGAGCCCGTAACTATGGCTACACCTTC
NA	NA	TRBV2	TRBJ1-5	CASSVLSSGQPQHF	TGTGCCAGCAGTGTCCTAAGCTCCGGTCAGCCCCAGCATTTT
once	NA	TRBV19	TRBJ1-5	CASSIGGQPQHF	TGTGCCAGTAGTATTGGCGGACAGCCCCAGCATTTT
NA	TRBD1	TRBV6-5	TRBJ1-2	CASKRQGERISGYTF	TGTGCCAGCAAAAGACAGGGGGAAAGAATAAGTGGCTACACCTTC
NA	TRBD1	TRBV28	TRBJ2-7	CASSLGPGTGAIYEQYF	TGTGCCAGCAGTTTAGGCCCCGGGACAGGGGCTATCTACGAGCAGTACTTC
NA	TRBD1	TRBV7-9	TRBJ1-1	CASSTMDRGPAFF	TGTGCCAGCAGCACGATGGACAGGGGGCCAGCTTTCTTT
NA	TRBD1	TRBV30	TRBJ1-5	CAWSWDRDQPQHF	TGTGCCTGGAGCTGGGACAGGGATCAGCCCCAGCATTTT
NA	TRBD1	TRBV5-1	TRBJ1-2	CASSLEGDRYGYTF	TGCGCCAGCAGCTTGGAGGGGGACAGATATGGCTACACCTTC